This TCR beta chain was sequenced during a study of blood T cells in healthy people across ages. General study results and limits: Diversity was estimated from one million T cells, and these estimates were considered underestimates. Samples with more naive T cells showed higher observed beta diversity.

Alongside a J-beta primer mix, a sample-barcoded 5' primer served in a second PCR lasting about 7 to 12 cycles. TCRdb re-called the 5' RACE reads through MiXCR, storing one row per CDR3 protein. The sample has 1.8 million or so distinct CDR3 sequences; more than 35% are singletons. On this clonotype: The antigen remains undetermined.

Total RNA extraction produced at least 5.5 micrograms (per sample) for the study. The CDR3 contains 16 residues. V dropped 4 bases and J dropped 0 bases, with 15 bases sitting between them. Germline V lookup: CDR1 SEHNR, CDR2 FQNEAQ (reference sequence). The clonotype was recovered from a human donor in good health. Sequenced input: blood. The rearrangement links TRBV7-9 to TRBJ1-1; tentatively, D is TRBD1 (6 bases). CDR3: CASSSGAQTLNTEAFF. Here the CDR3 DNA reads TGTGCCAGCAGCTCGGGGGCCCAGACCCTGAACACTGAAGCTTTCTTT.